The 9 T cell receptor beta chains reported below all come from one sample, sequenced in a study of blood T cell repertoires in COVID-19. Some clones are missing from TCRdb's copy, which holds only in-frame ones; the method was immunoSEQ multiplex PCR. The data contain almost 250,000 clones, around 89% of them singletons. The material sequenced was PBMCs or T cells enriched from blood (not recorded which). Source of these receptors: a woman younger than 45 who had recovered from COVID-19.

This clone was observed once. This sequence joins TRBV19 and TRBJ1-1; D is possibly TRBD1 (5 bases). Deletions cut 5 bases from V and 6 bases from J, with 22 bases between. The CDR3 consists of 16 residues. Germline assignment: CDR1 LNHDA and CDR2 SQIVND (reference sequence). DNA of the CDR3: TGTGCCAGTAGTCCAACCCTCGGGCAGGGTACCGCTGAAGCTTTCTTT. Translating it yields CASSPTLGQGTAEAFF.

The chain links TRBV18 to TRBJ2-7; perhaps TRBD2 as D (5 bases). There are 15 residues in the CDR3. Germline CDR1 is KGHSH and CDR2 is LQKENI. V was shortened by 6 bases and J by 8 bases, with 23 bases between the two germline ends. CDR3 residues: CASSPSGSAGSKQYF. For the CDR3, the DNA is TGTGCCAGCTCCCCGAGCGGTTCGGCGGGTAGCAAGCAGTACTTC.

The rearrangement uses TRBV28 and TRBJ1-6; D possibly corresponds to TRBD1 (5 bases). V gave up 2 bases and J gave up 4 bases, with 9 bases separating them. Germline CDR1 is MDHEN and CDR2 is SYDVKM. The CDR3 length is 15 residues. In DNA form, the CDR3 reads TGTGCCAGCAGTTTACCAGGGTCTTATAATTCACCCCTCCACTTT. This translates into CASSLPGSYNSPLHF.

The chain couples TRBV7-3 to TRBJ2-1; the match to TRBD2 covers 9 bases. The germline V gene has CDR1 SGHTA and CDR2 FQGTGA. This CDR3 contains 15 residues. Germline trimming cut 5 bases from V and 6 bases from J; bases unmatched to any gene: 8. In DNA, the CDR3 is TGTGCCAGCAGCGCAATAGCGGGAGCCCCCAATGAGCAGTTCTTC. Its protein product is CASSAIAGAPNEQFF.

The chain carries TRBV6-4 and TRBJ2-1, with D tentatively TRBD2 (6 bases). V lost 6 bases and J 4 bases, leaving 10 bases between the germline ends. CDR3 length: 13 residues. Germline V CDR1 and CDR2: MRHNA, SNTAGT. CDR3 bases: TGTGCCAGCAGCATCAGCGGGTACAATGAGCAGTTCTTC. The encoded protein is CASSISGYNEQFF.

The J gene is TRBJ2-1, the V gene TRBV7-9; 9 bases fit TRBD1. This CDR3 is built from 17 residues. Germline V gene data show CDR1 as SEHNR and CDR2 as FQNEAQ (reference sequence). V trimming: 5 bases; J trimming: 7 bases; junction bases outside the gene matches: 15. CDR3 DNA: TGTGCCAGCAGCCCAACCGCTGGACAGGGGTATTCGAATGAGCAGTTCTTC. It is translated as CASSPTAGQGYSNEQFF.

The CDR3 sequence: CASSPTSGGGAQYF. The CDR3 coding sequence is TGCGCCAGCAGCCCGACTAGCGGGGGAGGTGCGCAGTATTTT. The genes are TRBV4-3 and TRBJ2-3; 12 nucleotides align to TRBD2. Losses at the gene ends were 4 bases for V and 10 bases for J; bases not matched to a gene: 6. The CDR3 runs 14 residues. Germline assignment: CDR1 LGHNA and CDR2 YSLEER.

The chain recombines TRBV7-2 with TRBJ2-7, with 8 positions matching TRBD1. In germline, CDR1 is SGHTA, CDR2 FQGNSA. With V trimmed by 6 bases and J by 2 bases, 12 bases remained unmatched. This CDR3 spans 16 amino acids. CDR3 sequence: CASSRYPGGGPYEQYF. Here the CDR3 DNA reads TGTGCCAGCAGTCGGTACCCAGGGGGCGGACCCTACGAGCAGTACTTC. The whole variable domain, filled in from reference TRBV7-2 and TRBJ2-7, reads GAGVSQSPSNKVTEKGKDVELRCDPISGHTALYWYRQSLGQGLEFLIYFQGNSAPDKSGLPSDRFSAERTGGSVSTLTIQRTQQEDSAVYLCASSRYPGGGPYEQYFGPGTRLTVT.

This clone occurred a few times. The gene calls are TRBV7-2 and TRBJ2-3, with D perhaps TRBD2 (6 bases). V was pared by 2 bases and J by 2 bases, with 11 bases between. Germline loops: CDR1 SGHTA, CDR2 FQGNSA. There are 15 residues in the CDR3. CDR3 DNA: TGTGCCAGCAGCTTAACGGGACTTACCACAGATACGCAGTATTTT. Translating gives CASSLTGLTTDTQYF.